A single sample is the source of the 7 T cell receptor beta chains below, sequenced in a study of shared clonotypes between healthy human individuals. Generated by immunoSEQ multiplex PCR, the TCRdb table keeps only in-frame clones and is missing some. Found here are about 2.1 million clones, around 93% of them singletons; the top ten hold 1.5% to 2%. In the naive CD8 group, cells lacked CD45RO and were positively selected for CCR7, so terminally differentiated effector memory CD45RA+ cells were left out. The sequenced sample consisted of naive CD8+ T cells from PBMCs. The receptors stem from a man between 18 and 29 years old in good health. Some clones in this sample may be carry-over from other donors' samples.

The CDR3 sequence is CASSPHRGSSGYTF. CDR3 DNA: TGTGCCAGCAGCCCTCACAGGGGTTCCTCTGGCTACACCTTC. This rearrangement joins TRBV9 to TRBJ1-2; TRBD1 agrees at 7 bases. The CDR3 contains 14 residues. Germline CDR1 and CDR2: SGDLS and YYNGEE. V shed 4 bases and J 7 bases; nucleotides not matched to a gene: 10.

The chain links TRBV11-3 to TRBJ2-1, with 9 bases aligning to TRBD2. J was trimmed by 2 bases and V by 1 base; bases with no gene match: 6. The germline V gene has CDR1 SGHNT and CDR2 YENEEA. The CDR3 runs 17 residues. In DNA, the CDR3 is TGTGCCAGCAGCTTAGCTTGGCGGGAGGGCACCTACAATGAGCAGTTCTTC. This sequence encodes CASSLAWREGTYNEQFF. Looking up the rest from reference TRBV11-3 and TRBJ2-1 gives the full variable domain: EAGVVQSPRYKIIEKKQPVAFWCNPISGHNTLYWYLQNLGQGPELLIRYENEEAVDDSQLPKDRFSAERLKGVDSTLKIQPAELGDSAVYLCASSLAWREGTYNEQFFGPGTRLTVL.

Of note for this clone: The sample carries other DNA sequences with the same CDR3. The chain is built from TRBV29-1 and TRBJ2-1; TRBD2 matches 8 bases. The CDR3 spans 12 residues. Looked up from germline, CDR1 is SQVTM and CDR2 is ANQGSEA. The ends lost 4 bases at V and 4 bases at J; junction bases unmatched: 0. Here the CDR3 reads CSVAGGYNEQFF. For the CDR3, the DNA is TGCAGCGTTGCGGGAGGGTACAATGAGCAGTTCTTC.

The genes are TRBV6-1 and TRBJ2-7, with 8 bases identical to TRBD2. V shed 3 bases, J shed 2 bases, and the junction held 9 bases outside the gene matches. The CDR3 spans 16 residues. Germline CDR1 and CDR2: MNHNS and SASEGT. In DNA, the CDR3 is TGTGCCAGCAGTGATCCGAGCCGGGGGGGCCCCTACGAGCAGTACTTC. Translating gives CASSDPSRGGPYEQYF.

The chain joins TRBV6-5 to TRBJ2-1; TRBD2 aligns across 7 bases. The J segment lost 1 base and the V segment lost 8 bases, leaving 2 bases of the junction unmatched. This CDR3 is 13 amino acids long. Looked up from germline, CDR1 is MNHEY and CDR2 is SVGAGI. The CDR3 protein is CASGGGSYNEQFF. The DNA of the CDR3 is TGTGCCAGCGGGGGGGGTTCCTACAATGAGCAGTTCTTC.

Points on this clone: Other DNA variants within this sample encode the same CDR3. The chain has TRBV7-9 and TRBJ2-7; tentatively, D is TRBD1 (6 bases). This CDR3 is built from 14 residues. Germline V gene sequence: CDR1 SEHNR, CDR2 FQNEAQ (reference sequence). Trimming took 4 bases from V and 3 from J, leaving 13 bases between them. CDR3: CASSSPGQIYEQYF. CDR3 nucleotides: TGTGCCAGCAGCTCACCGGGACAAATCTACGAGCAGTACTTC.

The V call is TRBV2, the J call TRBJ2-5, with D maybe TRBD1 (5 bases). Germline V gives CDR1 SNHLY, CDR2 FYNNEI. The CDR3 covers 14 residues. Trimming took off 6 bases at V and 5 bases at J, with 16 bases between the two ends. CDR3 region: CASRLWGAVETQYF. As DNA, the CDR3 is TGTGCCAGCAGGCTTTGGGGCGCTGTGGAGACCCAGTACTTC.